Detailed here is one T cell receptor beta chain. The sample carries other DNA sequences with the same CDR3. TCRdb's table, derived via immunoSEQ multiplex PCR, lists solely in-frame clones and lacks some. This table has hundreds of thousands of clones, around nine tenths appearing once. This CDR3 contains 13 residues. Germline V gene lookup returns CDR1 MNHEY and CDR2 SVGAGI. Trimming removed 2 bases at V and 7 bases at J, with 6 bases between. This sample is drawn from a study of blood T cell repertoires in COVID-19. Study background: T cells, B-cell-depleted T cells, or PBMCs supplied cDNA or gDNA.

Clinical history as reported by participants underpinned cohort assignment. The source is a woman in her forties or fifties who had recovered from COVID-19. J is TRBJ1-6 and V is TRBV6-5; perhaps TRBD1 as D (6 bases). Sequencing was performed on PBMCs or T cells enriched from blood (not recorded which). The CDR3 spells CASSYRGNSPLHF. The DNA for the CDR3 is TGTGCCAGCAGTTACAGGGGGAATTCACCCCTCCACTTT.